This T cell receptor (beta chain) is drawn from a study of shared clonotypes between healthy human individuals. The V gene end was trimmed by 3 bases and the J gene end by 4 bases; junction bases not matched to a gene: 5. Germline-derived CDR1 and CDR2 are SNHLY and FYNNEI. This CDR3 region has 14 residues. Negatively enriched CD4+ T cells were divided by CD45RA into naive and memory. Libraries were prepared by immunoSEQ multiplex PCR; TCRdb keeps only in-frame clonotypes and omits some of them. The table records about 2 million clones, roughly 96% of them present only once. Sequenced: naive CD4+ T cells sorted from blood. As to subset: CD45RA+ positively selected. This clonotype originated in a young man in good health. The chain links TRBV2 to TRBJ1-2; TRBD1 agrees at 7 bases. The CDR3 DNA sequence: TGTGCCAGCAGTGATATGACAGGGATCTATGGCTACACCTTC. Its protein is CASSDMTGIYGYTF.